One T cell receptor (beta chain) is described in this entry. This CDR3 has 16 residues. V lost 5 bases to trimming and J lost 5 bases; unmatched junction nucleotides: 13. CDR1 is LNHDA and CDR2 is SQIVND in the germline V gene (reference sequence). The assay was immunoSEQ multiplex PCR, and TCRdb's table has in-frame clones only and misses some. Among roughly 230,000 clones listed, about four fifths were seen once. The data are from a study of blood T cell repertoires in COVID-19. About the research overall: The origin of the acute and convalescent COVID-19 samples was the United States, Italy and Spain. PBMCs, B-cell-depleted T cells, or T cells were the source of the cDNA or gDNA that made up the material.

Participants reported their clinical history, and cohort assignment relied on those reports. Before being deemed recovered, Cohort 3 donors had two negative PCRs, clearance, or symptom resolution. The clonotype originates from a man in his forties or fifties who had recovered from COVID-19. The chain couples TRBV19 to TRBJ1-2, with TRBD1 matching 8 bases. The sequencing input was PBMCs or T cells enriched from blood (not recorded which). CDR3 bases: TGTGCCAGTAGTCACGACAGGGGAGTGGTAATATATGGCTACACCTTC. It codes for CASSHDRGVVIYGYTF.